The rows below give T cell receptor beta chains drawn from one sample of a study of regulatory T cells in long-lasting Graves disease. TCRdb re-analysed the multiplex PCR reads in MiXCR, keeping a single row per CDR3 protein. The sample carries 530,000 or so distinct CDR3 sequences, approximately 15% recorded once. In addition, the sample was reused for a study of T cells in Graves' hyperthyroidism and ophthalmopathy.

Sample: peripheral blood mononuclear cells (PBMCs), taken at new diagnosis, from a patient treated with antithyroid drugs. The receptor set was obtained from a man aged 25 to 45 with Graves disease. Both conserved end residues are trimmed from each CDR3. A D gene is named only where the DNA matches it firmly.

v_call d_call cdr3_aa
TRBV12-3/TRBV12-4 TRBD1 ASRPAGQGNQPQH
TRBV6-2/TRBV6-3 . ASSEGIGRKLF
TRBV7-8 . ASSGRRAEEPYEQY
TRBV4-2 . ASSQETGQDQY
TRBV9 TRBD1 ASSPSKGRGGEKLF
TRBV20-1 TRBD1 SAAGGTTEAF
TRBV18 TRBD2 ASSGLGGSRDEQF
TRBV11-2 . ASSLGTSGGGQY
TRBV29-1 . SVEGSAARETQY
TRBV7-9 . ASSPRHNEQF
TRBV20-1 . SARESLEYYSNQPQH
TRBV5-1 . ASSFPGRGVGELF
TRBV19 . ASIGPGAGDTQY
TRBV7-9 TRBD1 ASSLGTGGLRNYGYT
TRBV24-1 TRBD2 ATSDILAGGGNEQF
TRBV29-1 TRBD1 SVVVDRAGGNQPQH
TRBV18 . ASSPLPFANTGELF
TRBV27 . ASSWWSGGLVEQY
TRBV20-1 . SARDAWGDTDTQY
TRBV30 . AWSVPPLSEETQY
TRBV4-1 . ASSPEPDQPQH
TRBV7-9 . ASSLVVGHHEQY
TRBV30 TRBD1 AWSASGTVTYEQY
TRBV20-1 . SAPTRGRVRAF
TRBV27 . ASSRMTPSSYEQY
TRBV11-2 . ASSFSGGKNIQY
TRBV6-1 TRBD1 ASSPQGARSQPQH
TRBV11-2 . ASSSSTVQGEQY
TRBV5-1 TRBD2 ASSLGLAGPSEQF
TRBV4-1 . ASSQGQGATNEKLF
TRBV18 TRBD2 ASSPPGLAGVSYEQY
TRBV30 . AWRVRPNTEAF
TRBV11-1 TRBD2 ASSPPSGSETQY
TRBV20-1 . SASIWDTYNEQF
TRBV27 . ASSLLSEQF
TRBV18 TRBD2 ASSAGTSVGVNEQF
TRBV6-6 . ASSYSGVSNEQF